The 28 T cell receptor beta chains given below trace back to one sample, sequenced in a study of cytomegalovirus exposure and HLA in healthy donors. This PCR relied on a set of 60 Vbeta primers and 13 Jbeta primers. The repertoire was sequenced with immunoSEQ multiplex PCR; TCRdb's copy has only in-frame clones and lacks some. The sample shows about 160,000 clones, roughly 70% of them seen only once. The sample was PBMCs. The receptors derive from a woman aged 45-60 years in good health and CMV-seropositive.

This rearrangement joins TRBV6-4 to TRBJ2-2; maybe TRBD1 (6 bases). With 5 bases removed from V and 5 bases from J, the gap between germline ends came to 12 bases. CDR3 length: 14 residues. CDR1 is MRHNA, CDR2 SNTAGT, per germline. The CDR3 bases are TGTGCCAGCAGTAATGACAGGACTACCGGGGAGCTGTTTTTT. Protein: CASSNDRTTGELFF.

The rearrangement joins TRBV5-1 to TRBJ2-3, with TRBD2 matching over 8 bases. This CDR3 contains 16 residues. The ends lost 0 bases at V and 0 bases at J; junction bases unmatched: 3. Germline V gives CDR1 SGHRS, CDR2 YFSETQ. This chain's CDR3 is CASSLGRGASTDTQYF. The CDR3, as DNA: TGCGCCAGCAGCTTGGGGCGGGGGGCGAGCACAGATACGCAGTATTTT.

This chain uses TRBV5-4 with TRBJ2-1; the match to TRBD2 covers 14 bases. CDR1 is SGHNT, CDR2 YYREEE, per germline (reference sequence). The CDR3 is 18 residues long. Trimming took 4 bases from V and 9 from J; bases not matched to a gene: 15. As DNA, the CDR3 is TGTGCCAGCAGCCCCCTGGTGACTAGCGGGGGGGTATCGACTGAGCAGTTCTTC. Residues: CASSPLVTSGGVSTEQFF.

CDR3 sequence (DNA): TGTGCCAGCCACTCGACAGGGACCTATGGCTACACCTTC. Amino acids: CASHSTGTYGYTF. The chain carries TRBV5-6 and TRBJ1-2; 7 nucleotides align to TRBD1. V shed 7 bases and J 4 bases; nucleotides not matched to a gene: 7. Germline V gives CDR1 SGHDT, CDR2 YYEEEE. The CDR3 totals 13 residues.

The rearrangement uses TRBV4-1 and TRBJ2-1; D perhaps matches TRBD1 (6 bases). The V end lost 3 bases, the J end lost 6 bases, and 6 bases lay between the germline ends. Germline V CDR1 and CDR2: MGHRA, YSYEKL. The CDR3 totals 12 residues. The DNA for the CDR3 is TGCGCCAGCAGCCAGACAGGCAATGAGCAGTTCTTC. As protein: CASSQTGNEQFF.

The rearrangement joins TRBV11-1 to TRBJ2-7; D is possibly TRBD2 (6 bases). CDR3 size: 14 residues. Per germline, CDR1 SGHAT and CDR2 FQDESV (reference sequence). Trimming left V 5 bases short and J 6 bases short, with 17 bases between. The CDR3 region has the DNA TGTGCCAGCAGCCGAGGGCTGTCCGGGAGCGAGCAGTACTTC. Its protein is CASSRGLSGSEQYF.

The chain recombines TRBV28 with TRBJ1-5; D not resolved. Trimming removed 2 bases from V and 7 bases from J, with 6 bases in between. The CDR3 contains 12 residues. In germline, CDR1 is MDHEN, CDR2 SYDVKM. The CDR3 nucleotides read TGTGCCAGCAGTTTAGGCATACAGCCCCAGCATTTT. Protein product: CASSLGIQPQHF. Complete variable domain (other parts from reference TRBV28 and TRBJ1-5): DVKVTQSSRYLVKRTGEKVFLECVQDMDHENMFWYRQDPGLGLRLIYFSYDVKMKEKGDIPEGYSVSREKKERFSLILESASTNQTSMYLCASSLGIQPQHFGDGTRLSIL.

The chain is built from TRBV30 and TRBJ2-5; 10 nucleotides match TRBD2. Losses at the gene ends were 7 bases for V and 5 bases for J; bases not matched to a gene: 7. CDR3 length: 13 residues. Germline V gives CDR1 GTSNPN, CDR2 SVGIG (reference sequence). The CDR3 coding sequence is TGTGCCTTGACTAGCGGGTGTGGGGAGACCCAGTACTTC. Protein sequence: CALTSGCGETQYF.

To note about this clone: The junction shows a germline mismatch at one end, possibly a read error. This rearrangement joins TRBV30 to TRBJ1-2; D is unclear. Looked up from germline, CDR1 is GTSNPN and CDR2 is SVGIG (reference sequence). The length of the CDR3 is 11 residues. CDR3 nucleotide sequence: TGTGCCTGGAGTCATACCGGGAATACTTTCTTC. It encodes CAWSHTGNTFF.

This clone was found once. V and J are TRBV6-1 and TRBJ2-1; D might be TRBD1 (5 bases). CDR3 length: 14 residues. V was trimmed by 3 bases and J by 7 bases, leaving 13 bases between them. CDR1 and CDR2 from the germline V gene are MNHNS and SASEGT. The CDR3 region is CASSDQTEWNEQFF. For the CDR3, the DNA is TGTGCCAGCAGTGACCAGACAGAGTGGAATGAGCAGTTCTTC.

The chain employs TRBV13 and TRBJ2-2, with 9 positions matching TRBD1. Per germline, CDR1 PRHDT and CDR2 FYEKMQ (reference sequence). The junction had 7 bases not matched to a gene; V was cut back by 4 bases and J by 7 bases. The CDR3 loop spans 15 amino acids. CDR3 DNA: TGTGCCAGCAGCTCAACAGGGGGCTCGGTCGGGGAGCTGTTTTTT. The encoded protein is CASSSTGGSVGELFF.

The chain uses TRBV9 and TRBJ1-6, with a weak D call TRBD1 (5 bases). This CDR3 has 15 amino acids. Trimming left V 3 bases short and J 5 bases short, with 12 bases between. Looked up from germline, CDR1 is SGDLS and CDR2 is YYNGEE. As DNA, the CDR3 is TGTGCCAGCAGCGCAGGGTTCGTCCATAATTCACCCCTCCACTTT. Amino acids: CASSAGFVHNSPLHF.

In its sample, this clone was seen once. The chain joins TRBV10-3 to TRBJ2-7; D possibly corresponds to TRBD1 (6 bases). Germline-derived CDR1 and CDR2 are ENHRY and SYGVKD. The CDR3 extends over 15 amino acids. V lost 2 bases to trimming and J lost 4 bases, with 15 bases between them. The CDR3 region has the DNA TGTGCCATCAGTGAGGGGGGACAAATTTTATACGAGCAGTACTTC. It yields the protein CAISEGGQILYEQYF.

V usage is TRBV6-5 and J usage is TRBJ2-3; 7 positions match TRBD1. Trimming at V came to 2 bases and at J to 1 base, leaving 0 bases not matched to a gene. This CDR3 is built from 14 residues. The V gene's germline CDR1 is MNHEY and CDR2 SVGAGI. The CDR3 loop is CASSYDRGTDTQYF. The CDR3 DNA reads TGTGCCAGCAGTTACGACAGGGGCACAGATACGCAGTATTTT.

This clone was observed once. The V call is TRBV6-5, the J call TRBJ2-4; D may be TRBD1 (5 bases). The CDR3 loop spans 15 amino acids. CDR1 is MNHEY and CDR2 is SVGAGI in the germline V gene. V gave up 5 bases and J gave up 0 bases, with 11 bases separating them. The CDR3: CASSPQELAKNIQYF. CDR3 sequence (DNA): TGTGCCAGCAGTCCACAGGAGCTAGCCAAAAACATTCAGTACTTC.

Only one count was recorded for this clone. The V and J genes are TRBV7-2 and TRBJ2-7; 11 nucleotides line up with TRBD1. CDR1 and CDR2 (germline): SGHTA, FQGNSA. V was clipped by 1 base and J by 7 bases; unmatched bases: 3. The CDR3 is 14 amino acids. The CDR3 DNA is TGTGCCAGCAGCTTAGGACGGGACAGGGGGGAGCAGTACTTC. It yields the protein CASSLGRDRGEQYF.

This chain connects TRBV6-1 to TRBJ2-7; the D is unclear. The CDR3 length is 13 residues. In germline, CDR1 is MNHNS, CDR2 SASEGT. The V gene lost 3 bases and the J gene lost 2 bases, with 8 bases spanning the gap. The CDR3 DNA follows: TGTGCCAGCAGTGAGGCAGTAACCTACGAGCAGTACTTC. This codes for CASSEAVTYEQYF.

The genes are TRBV5-1 and TRBJ2-6; 7 positions match TRBD2. The CDR3 totals 14 residues. Germline lookup yields CDR1 SGHRS and CDR2 YFSETQ. V was pared by 7 bases and J by 5 bases, with 6 bases of the junction left unmatched. The CDR3 region has the DNA TGCGCCAGCGCGGGGGTGAGTAGGGCCAACGTCCTGACTTTC. It translates to CASAGVSRANVLTF.

This clone was counted once. The CDR3 region is CASKGQTGNTIYF. CDR3 bases: TGTGCCAGCAAGGGGCAGACTGGAAACACCATATATTTT. The chain couples TRBV7-9 to TRBJ1-3; D might be TRBD1 (5 bases). Per the germline V gene, CDR1 is SEHNR and CDR2 is FQNEAQ (reference sequence). V lost 7 bases to trimming and J lost 2 bases, with 9 bases between them. The CDR3 is made up of 13 amino acids.

This chain joins TRBV30 and TRBJ1-4; no definite D call. Trimming cost V 1 base and J 5 bases, with 11 bases left between them. This CDR3 spans 14 amino acids. Looked up from germline, CDR1 is GTSNPN and CDR2 is SVGIG (reference sequence). Here the CDR3 DNA reads TGTGCCTGGAGTGAAGACAAGACCAATGAAAAACTGTTTTTT. Its protein is CAWSEDKTNEKLFF.

The chain has TRBV5-8 and TRBJ2-3; a weak D match, TRBD1 (6 bases). V lost 1 base and J 0 bases, leaving 9 bases between the germline ends. The CDR3 totals 15 residues. Germline loops: CDR1 SGHTS, CDR2 YDEGEE. Written as DNA, the CDR3 is TGTGCCAGCAGCTTGACAGGGTTCAGCACAGATACGCAGTATTTT. Amino acid sequence: CASSLTGFSTDTQYF.

This clone was seen only once. This chain links TRBV10-3 with TRBJ1-2, with 7 bases lining up with TRBD1. Germline CDR1 is ENHRY and CDR2 is SYGVKD. Trimming took 7 bases from V and 5 from J; bases not matched to a gene: 13. This CDR3 contains 15 residues. The DNA for the CDR3 is TGTGCCATCAAGAAGGGGGCCGGGTGGGAGTATGGCTACACCTTC. Translation: CAIKKGAGWEYGYTF.

The chain uses TRBV19 and TRBJ1-3; 9 nucleotides agree with TRBD1. V was pared by 5 bases and J by 0 bases, with 8 bases of the junction left unmatched. The CDR3 spans 17 residues. Germline CDR1 is LNHDA and CDR2 is SQIVND (reference sequence). The CDR3 loop reads CASSPRQGVFSGNTIYF. DNA for the CDR3: TGTGCCAGTAGTCCGCGACAGGGGGTGTTCTCTGGAAACACCATATATTTT.

V and J are TRBV7-9 and TRBJ1-2; D not resolved. Germline V gene sequence: CDR1 SEHNR, CDR2 FQNEAQ (reference sequence). The V end lost 1 base, the J end lost 4 bases, and 13 bases lay between the germline ends. The CDR3 is 15 residues long. CDR3 in DNA: TGTGCCAGCAGCTTAGTAGAGGCCGGAGTCTATGGCTACACCTTC. It yields the protein CASSLVEAGVYGYTF.

This clone has a handful of counts. V is TRBV2 and J is TRBJ2-7; possibly TRBD1 for D (6 bases). This CDR3 is 14 amino acids long. The V end was cut by 3 bases, the J end by 5 bases, with 14 bases between. The V gene's germline CDR1 is SNHLY and CDR2 FYNNEI. The CDR3 region has the DNA TGTGCCAGCAGTGAGACAGGTTACCTTAACGAGCAGTACTTC. This sequence encodes CASSETGYLNEQYF.

The chain joins TRBV2 to TRBJ1-4; perhaps TRBD1 as D (6 bases). Germline lookup yields CDR1 SNHLY and CDR2 FYNNEI. With 8 bases removed from V and 5 bases from J, the gap between germline ends came to 15 bases. The CDR3 has 14 residues. DNA of the CDR3: TGTGCCAGCCGAAGGGGCCAGGGGAATGAAAAACTGTTTTTT. It translates to CASRRGQGNEKLFF. The variable domain in full, with the rest retrieved from reference TRBV2 and TRBJ1-4, is EPEVTQTPSHQVTQMGQEVILRCVPISNHLYFYWYRQILGQKVEFLVSFYNNEISEKSEIFDDQFSVERPDGSNFTLKIRSTKLEDSAMYFCASRRGQGNEKLFFGSGTQLSVL.

This clone was seen a few times. The genes are TRBV5-1 and TRBJ2-7; the D gene is possibly TRBD2 (6 bases). This CDR3 comprises 15 residues. Germline assignment: CDR1 SGHRS and CDR2 YFSETQ. Trimming took 3 bases from V and 4 from J, leaving 17 bases between them. CDR3 nucleotides: TGCGCCAGCAGCTCCGCCGGGGGTTTGTTTTACGAGCAGTACTTC. This codes for CASSSAGGLFYEQYF.

The V and J genes are TRBV2 and TRBJ2-5; 9 bases map to TRBD1. The closer fit of TRBJ2-7 to the DNA end suggests the J call may be wrong. The CDR3 consists of 13 residues. Germline CDR1 and CDR2: SNHLY and FYNNEI. The CDR3 DNA sequence: TGTGCCAGCGGCCGGGACAGGGATAACGAGCAGTACTTC. Amino acids: CASGRDRDNEQYF.